Presented here are 19 T cell receptor beta chains from one specimen sequenced in a study of blood T cell repertoires in COVID-19. Some clones are missing from TCRdb's copy, which holds only in-frame ones; the method was immunoSEQ multiplex PCR. This table holds some 170,000 clones, around four fifths found once. The sample comprised peripheral blood. Source of these receptors: a woman aged 35 to 49 with COVID-19, enrolled during active disease.

The chain employs TRBV11-2 and TRBJ2-5; D might be TRBD1 (7 bases). There are 15 residues in the CDR3. V was shortened by 5 bases and J by 9 bases, with 22 bases between the two germline ends. Germline CDR1 reads SGHAT; CDR2 reads FQNNGV. In DNA, the CDR3 is TGTGCCAGCAGCCCAGCTGGGGGGCAGGGGGGACCCCAGTACTTC. Protein sequence: CASSPAGGQGGPQYF. Full variable domain (missing parts from reference TRBV11-2 and TRBJ2-5): EAGVAQSPRYKIIEKRQSVAFWCNPISGHATLYWYQQILGQGPKLLIQFQNNGVVDDSQLPKDRFSAERLKGVDSTLKIQPAKLEDSAVYLCASSPAGGQGGPQYFGPGTRLLVL.

CDR3 amino acids: CASSGSGLAVEETQYF. Written as DNA, the CDR3 is TGTGCCAGCAGCGGAAGCGGACTAGCGGTGGAAGAGACCCAGTACTTC. The V and J genes are TRBV5-4 and TRBJ2-5, with 10 nucleotides matching TRBD2. The germline V gene has CDR1 SGHNT and CDR2 YYREEE (reference sequence). The V segment lost 4 bases and the J segment 3 bases; nucleotides outside the gene matches: 9. This CDR3 spans 16 amino acids. Combining the CDR3 with reference TRBV5-4 and TRBJ2-5 gives the whole variable domain ETGVTQSPTHLIKTRGQQVTLRCSSQSGHNTVSWYQQALGQGPQFIFQYYREEENGRGNFPPRFSGLQFPNYSSELNVNALELDDSALYLCASSGSGLAVEETQYFGPGTRLLVL.

The chain couples TRBV4-2 to TRBJ1-6; D perhaps matches TRBD1 (5 bases). V lost 3 bases, J lost 0 bases, and 9 bases lay in between. Germline values: CDR1 LGHNA, CDR2 YNFKEQ. This CDR3 contains 16 residues. CDR3 nucleotides: TGTGCCAGCAGCCACCCCGACAGCTCCTATAATTCACCCCTCCACTTT. Protein: CASSHPDSSYNSPLHF.

This rearrangement joins TRBV6-1 to TRBJ1-2; D is perhaps TRBD1 (5 bases). V lost 2 bases and J 14 bases, leaving 9 bases between the germline ends. The CDR3 is made up of 10 amino acids. Per the germline V gene, CDR1 is MNHNS and CDR2 is SASEGT. The CDR3 DNA sequence: TGTGCCAGCAGTGAATGGGACTTAACCTTC. Its protein product is CASSEWDLTF.

The table lists this clone with a few counts. The chain couples TRBV28 to TRBJ2-6, with TRBD2 as a possible D gene (5 bases). The V and J ends lost 7 bases and 2 bases respectively, with 15 bases between them. The length of the CDR3 is 16 residues. Germline values: CDR1 MDHEN, CDR2 SYDVKM. The DNA of the CDR3 is TGTGCCAGCACCGAACTGACGGGAACTGGGGCCAACGTCCTGACTTTC. Translation gives CASTELTGTGANVLTF.

The chain couples TRBV12-3 or TRBV12-4 to TRBJ2-5; possibly TRBD2 for D (5 bases). This CDR3 spans 13 amino acids. The V end lost 2 bases, the J end lost 9 bases, and 13 bases lay between the germline ends. For the CDR3, the DNA is TGTGCCAGCAGTTTACTAGATTCGGGGTCCCAGTACTTC. Its protein product is CASSLLDSGSQYF.

The DNA of the CDR3 is TGCGCCAGCAGCTTGTTGAGGGTGGATGAGCAGTTCTTC. Residues: CASSLLRVDEQFF. This rearrangement joins TRBV5-1 to TRBJ2-1, with a weak D call TRBD2 (5 bases). V was pared by 1 base and J by 8 bases, with 10 bases between. Germline V gene lookup returns CDR1 SGHRS and CDR2 YFSETQ. The CDR3 consists of 13 residues.

CDR3 bases: TGTGCCAGCAGTTCACTAGGGGCCAAAAACATTCAGTACTTC. It encodes CASSSLGAKNIQYF. The gene calls are TRBV6-5 and TRBJ2-4, with a weak D call TRBD2 (5 bases). Germline V gives CDR1 MNHEY, CDR2 SVGAGI. Trimming stripped 4 bases from V and 1 base from J, with 8 bases between. CDR3 length: 14 residues.

The chain joins TRBV18 to TRBJ1-1; D unclear. This CDR3 has 14 amino acids. V lost 0 bases and J 1 base, leaving 6 bases between the germline ends. The germline gives CDR1 KGHSH, CDR2 LQKENI. The CDR3 sequence is CASSPPLRNTEAFF. The CDR3 coding sequence is TGTGCCAGCTCACCACCCCTCAGGAACACTGAAGCTTTCTTT.

This clone came up once. V gene TRBV5-6 combines with J gene TRBJ2-1, with 7 positions matching TRBD2. After removal of 3 bases from V and 9 bases from J, the junction contained 9 bases not matched to a gene. The CDR3 totals 14 residues. Germline-derived CDR1 and CDR2 are SGHDT and YYEEEE. The CDR3 region has the DNA TGTGCCAGCAGCTACCCTCTAGGGAGGGCTGAGCAGTTCTTC. This sequence encodes CASSYPLGRAEQFF.

The chain joins TRBV19 to TRBJ2-6; 7 positions agree with TRBD1. Germline V gene lookup returns CDR1 LNHDA and CDR2 SQIVND (reference sequence). The CDR3 totals 17 residues. Trimming removed 2 bases from V and 3 bases from J; junction bases left unmatched: 7. CDR3 loop: CASSIWQGEGGANVLTF. The CDR3, as DNA: TGTGCCAGTAGTATATGGCAGGGGGAAGGTGGGGCCAACGTCCTGACTTTC.

The V and J genes are TRBV11-2 and TRBJ2-2; D possibly corresponds to TRBD1 (6 bases). Trimming stripped 5 bases from V and 10 bases from J, with 20 bases between. There are 15 residues in the CDR3. Germline CDR1 and CDR2: SGHAT and FQNNGV. The CDR3 spells CASSLNRDTGLELFF. The CDR3 bases are TGTGCCAGCAGCCTGAACAGGGACACCGGTTTGGAGCTGTTTTTT.

The chain couples TRBV11-2 to TRBJ1-1, with D possibly matching TRBD1 (5 bases). V was shortened by 0 bases and J by 1 base, with 12 bases between the two germline ends. The CDR3 covers 16 residues. The germline V gene has CDR1 SGHAT and CDR2 FQNNGV. CDR3 sequence reads: CASSLDRGAENTEAFF. In DNA, the CDR3 is TGTGCCAGCAGCTTAGATCGCGGGGCGGAGAACACTGAAGCTTTCTTT.

This clone was recorded a few times. The J gene is TRBJ1-2, the V gene TRBV12-3 or TRBV12-4, with D possibly matching TRBD1 (6 bases). Between the trimmed V and J ends, which lost 3 bases and 2 bases, there was a span of 7 bases. The CDR3 is 13 residues long. The CDR3 reads CASSLRGNYGYTF. The CDR3 region has the DNA TGTGCCAGCAGTTTGAGGGGGAACTATGGCTACACCTTC.

The gene calls are TRBV19 and TRBJ1-5, with TRBD1 matching 7 bases. The germline V gene encodes CDR1 LNHDA and CDR2 SQIVND (reference sequence). With V trimmed by 3 bases and J by 3 bases, 8 bases remained unmatched. This CDR3 region has 16 residues. Here the CDR3 DNA reads TGTGCCAGTAGTATCGGGCCAGGGGGGACCAATCAGCCCCAGCATTTT. This encodes CASSIGPGGTNQPQHF.

The rearrangement links TRBV24-1 to TRBJ2-1; 8 bases match TRBD1. V lost 0 bases and J lost 8; bases outside the gene matches: 8. Germline V gene data show CDR1 as KGHDR and CDR2 as SFDVKD. The CDR3 is made up of 16 amino acids. CDR3 in DNA: TGTGCCACCAGTGATTTGCCCGGGACAGGATCCCATGAGCAGTTCTTC. It codes for CATSDLPGTGSHEQFF.

This chain connects TRBV9 to TRBJ2-3; D might be TRBD2 (5 bases). Looked up from germline, CDR1 is SGDLS and CDR2 is YYNGEE. V dropped 1 base and J dropped 0 bases, with 15 bases sitting between them. This CDR3 is built from 17 residues. CDR3 loop: CASSVPKGETSTDTQYF. The CDR3 DNA is TGTGCCAGCAGCGTACCCAAGGGAGAGACTAGCACAGATACGCAGTATTTT.

The rearrangement links TRBV5-1 to TRBJ2-1; the match to TRBD2 covers 8 bases. The CDR3 loop spans 16 amino acids. Germline V lookup: CDR1 SGHRS, CDR2 YFSETQ. V lost 4 bases, J lost 1 base, and 7 bases stayed unmatched. The CDR3 DNA sequence: TGCGCCAGCAGCCCCATGGCGGGAGGTTCCTACAATGAGCAGTTCTTC. Its translation: CASSPMAGGSYNEQFF.

The V gene is TRBV10-2, the J gene TRBJ1-5; possibly TRBD1 for D (5 bases). Trimming took 3 bases from V and 2 from J, leaving 8 bases between them. Germline CDR1 WSHSY, CDR2 SAAADI. The CDR3 contains 14 residues. CDR3 in amino acids: CASSEGDRNQPQHF. CDR3 nucleotides: TGCGCCAGCAGTGAAGGGGATCGCAATCAGCCCCAGCATTTT.